Detailed here is one T cell receptor beta chain. No antigen is known for it. Trimming cost V 4 bases and J 3 bases; bases outside gene matches: 3. Germline values: CDR1 MNHGY, CDR2 SVAAGI. The CDR3 runs 13 residues. The sample is drawn from a study of siplizumab effects on memory and regulatory T cells. Study-wide results and caveats: Treatment with siplizumab left mappable alloreactive CD4+ clones averaging roughly 70% Treg-derived, compared with about 27% in controls. Only a minor fraction of alloreactive clones mapped to unstimulated subsets. Confirmatory evidence of suppressive function in proliferating siplizumab-culture Tregs was not obtained. No assignable naive or memory phenotype existed for roughly 75-97% of proliferating CD4+ or CD8+ clones.

Libraries were prepared by immunoSEQ multiplex PCR; TCRdb keeps only in-frame clonotypes and omits some of them. The data show 9,300 or so clones, roughly three quarters seen once. This chain uses TRBV6-9 with TRBJ2-7, with 7 bases fitting TRBD1. This TCR was recovered from a human donor in good health. Sequences were obtained from effector memory CD8+ T cells sorted from blood. Subset noted: unstimulated CD8+ effector memory T cells. Here the CDR3 DNA reads TGTGCCAGCAGTTCGGCAGGGGGCTACGAGCAGTACTTC. Its translation: CASSSAGGYEQYF.